The 13 T cell receptor beta chains below all came from one sample that was sequenced in a study of STAT5B mutations in CD4+ large granular lymphocyte leukemia. Produced via immunoSEQ multiplex PCR; TCRdb's table is partial and in-frame only. The sample shows 3,000 to 4,000 clones, approximately 77% of them seen only once. Sequencing was performed on PBMCs. The receptors were gathered from a man in his sixties with CD4+ T-cell large granular lymphocyte leukemia.

This clone was seen a few times. This chain links TRBV5-1 with TRBJ1-1, with no clear D. Germline CDR1 SGHRS, CDR2 YFSETQ. Trimming shortened V by 5 bases and J by 5 bases, and 13 bases separated the two germline ends. The CDR3 contains 13 residues. CDR3: CASSTRTGTEAFF. The CDR3 DNA follows: TGCGCCAGCAGTACCCGGACGGGGACTGAAGCTTTCTTT.

The CDR3 DNA follows: TGTGCCAGCAGCTTTGCCCCTTGGGAACGGGGCACAGATACGCAGTATTTT. Its protein product is CASSFAPWERGTDTQYF. The V gene is TRBV7-9, the J gene TRBJ2-3; D remains unclear. Looked up from germline, CDR1 is SEHNR and CDR2 is FQNEAQ (reference sequence). With 3 bases removed from V and 1 base from J, the gap between germline ends came to 17 bases. CDR3 length equals 17 residues.

This clone came up a few times. The chain uses TRBV6-5 and TRBJ2-7; 7 positions agree with TRBD1. CDR3 length: 13 residues. The ends lost 5 bases at V and 2 bases at J; junction bases unmatched: 3. The V gene's germline CDR1 is MNHEY and CDR2 SVGAGI. Here the CDR3 reads CASSPGTAYEQYF. The CDR3 DNA sequence: TGTGCCAGCAGTCCCGGGACAGCCTACGAGCAGTACTTC.

Relative to its sample, this clone is large. The V and J genes are TRBV2 and TRBJ2-7; 12 bases line up with TRBD2. Trimming at V came to 5 bases and at J to 2 bases, leaving 7 bases not matched to a gene. Germline V gene lookup returns CDR1 SNHLY and CDR2 FYNNEI. This CDR3 spans 16 amino acids. CDR3 DNA sequence: TGTGCCAGCAGTCCCCTTCTAGCGGGGGGGCCCTACGAGCAGTACTTC. Encoded protein: CASSPLLAGGPYEQYF.

This chain joins TRBV6-1 and TRBJ1-5, with D uncertain. Trimming took off 7 bases at V and 5 bases at J, with 15 bases between the two ends. Germline CDR1 reads MNHNS; CDR2 reads SASEGT. The CDR3 totals 14 residues. The CDR3 spells CASNPLLWDQPQHF. CDR3 bases: TGTGCCAGCAACCCCTTGTTGTGGGATCAGCCCCAGCATTTT.

This clone was counted between two and nine times. The chain joins TRBV7-2 to TRBJ2-1; 10 nucleotides align to TRBD2. Looked up from germline, CDR1 is SGHTA and CDR2 is FQGNSA. This CDR3 is 18 amino acids long. Trimming removed 5 bases from V and 4 bases from J; junction bases left unmatched: 14. The CDR3 loop reads CASSTTASGGARYNEQFF. The CDR3 nucleotides are TGTGCCAGCAGCACCACAGCGAGCGGGGGGGCTAGGTACAATGAGCAGTTCTTC.

This clone was seen a handful of times. DNA of the CDR3: TGTGCCAGTAGTAGTCTAGGGACAGGGACCTACGAGCAGTACTTC. Amino acids: CASSSLGTGTYEQYF. The chain has TRBV19 and TRBJ2-7; TRBD1 matches at 9 bases. CDR1 and CDR2 (germline): LNHDA, SQIVND (reference sequence). Germline trimming cut 4 bases from V and 2 bases from J; bases unmatched to any gene: 6. This CDR3 spans 15 amino acids.

The CDR3 DNA reads as TGTGCCTGGAGCGACCCAGACAGAGGTATCATCGTCGAGCAGTACTTC. Protein sequence: CAWSDPDRGIIVEQYF. The chain carries TRBV30 and TRBJ2-7; possible D gene TRBD1, 5 bases. Trimming removed 3 bases from V and 6 bases from J, with 24 bases in between. Germline CDR1 GTSNPN, CDR2 SVGIG (reference sequence). The CDR3 runs to 16 residues.

This clone was recorded a few times. The chain employs TRBV5-4 and TRBJ1-2; possibly TRBD1 for D (5 bases). CDR1 and CDR2 from the germline V gene are SGHNT and YYREEE (reference sequence). V lost 2 bases and J 6 bases, leaving 17 bases between the germline ends. The CDR3 is 15 residues long. CDR3 protein: CASSFYGGREDGYTF. For the CDR3, the DNA is TGTGCCAGCAGCTTCTATGGGGGTAGGGAGGATGGCTACACCTTC.

This chain uses TRBV7-9 with TRBJ2-1; 7 nucleotides match TRBD1. The germline CDR1 and CDR2 sequences are SEHNR and FQNEAQ (reference sequence). V lost 5 bases and J lost 7; bases outside the gene matches: 5. The CDR3 extends over 13 amino acids. This CDR3 reads CASSRKGANEQFF. In DNA, the CDR3 is TGTGCCAGCAGCCGGAAGGGGGCAAATGAGCAGTTCTTC.

This clone was counted only a few times. The rearrangement uses TRBV4-1 and TRBJ1-2; 8 nucleotides match TRBD1. CDR1 is MGHRA, CDR2 YSYEKL, per germline. Trimming at V came to 0 bases and at J to 7 bases, leaving 7 bases not matched to a gene. The CDR3 consists of 15 residues. The CDR3 sequence is CASSQETRGLSGYTF. The CDR3, as DNA: TGCGCCAGCAGCCAAGAGACCAGGGGGCTGAGTGGCTACACCTTC.

The chain uses TRBV11-2 and TRBJ2-5, with TRBD2 as a possible D gene (5 bases). Germline loops: CDR1 SGHAT, CDR2 FQNNGV. The CDR3 contains 12 residues. V lost 4 bases, J lost 3 bases, and 6 bases lay in between. The DNA for the CDR3 is TGTGCCAGCAGCTGGGGAGAAGAGACCCAGTACTTC. Translation: CASSWGEETQYF.

In this sample, this clone turned up a few times. This chain uses TRBV30 with TRBJ2-5; TRBD2 agrees at 10 bases. J gave up 5 bases and V 4 bases, and 10 bases lay outside the gene matches. This CDR3 region has 15 residues. The germline CDR1 and CDR2 sequences are GTSNPN and SVGIG (reference sequence). In DNA form, the CDR3 reads TGTGCCTGGACCTCGACAGCGGGGGGGAGGGAGACCCAGTACTTC. Translation gives CAWTSTAGGRETQYF.